This T cell receptor (beta chain) was recovered during a study of T cell responses to AZD1222 COVID-19 vaccine. Sequencing used immunoSEQ multiplex PCR; TCRdb keeps in-frame clones, though not all of them. The data contain 95,000 to 150,000 clones, roughly 90% of them singletons. CDR1 is LGHNA, CDR2 YNFKEQ, per germline. Trimming removed 3 bases at V and 1 base at J, with 21 bases between. CDR3 length: 18 amino acids. The TCR comes from an adult in good health. The starting material was peripheral blood, obtained on day 0 of AZD1222 vaccination. This sequence joins TRBV4-2 and TRBJ2-5, with TRBD2 as a possible D gene (9 bases). The CDR3 sequence: CASSQGTGLATFQETQYF. The CDR3 nucleotides are TGTGCCAGCAGCCAGGGGACAGGACTAGCGACTTTCCAAGAGACCCAGTACTTC.